Following are 28 T cell receptor beta chains from one sample sequenced in a study of T cells expressing NK-cell markers. TCRdb reanalyzed the 5' RACE reads, giving one entry per CDR3 protein sequence and no DNA. The table for this sample gives some 450,000 distinct CDR3 sequences. The sequenced sample consisted of blood T cells: a sorted CD56 or NKG2C T cell subset, CD4+ or CD8+ T cells, or bulk PBMC T cells (not recorded which). These receptors were obtained from a woman between 18 and 70 years old in good health.

The chain recombines TRBV9 with TRBJ1-1; TCRdb returns TRBD1, unconfirmable since there is no DNA. Per germline, CDR1 SGDLS and CDR2 YYNGEE. This CDR3 comprises 15 residues. This CDR3 is CASSGTGVMNTEAFF.

This rearrangement joins TRBV25-1 to TRBJ2-1. The V gene's germline CDR1 is MGHDK and CDR2 SYGVNS. This CDR3 has 14 amino acids. The CDR3 region is CASSGGTHNYEQFF.

J is TRBJ2-3 and V is TRBV3-1; there is no DNA to check the TCRdb D call of TRBD1. Germline V CDR1 and CDR2: LGHDT, YNNKEL (reference sequence). The CDR3 sequence is 13 residues long. CDR3 residues: CASSKAGLDTQYF.

The chain combines TRBV7-2 with TRBJ2-5; with no DNA, the TCRdb D assignment of TRBD2 cannot be verified. The CDR3 contains 16 residues. CDR1 and CDR2 (germline): SGHTA, FQGNSA. The CDR3 spells CASSLVGAGGQETQYF.

The V gene is TRBV7-2, the J gene TRBJ1-1; TCRdb calls TRBD1, which cannot be checked without DNA. The germline V gene has CDR1 SGHTA and CDR2 FQGNSA. The CDR3 totals 15 residues. The CDR3 is CASSIDDRPNTEAFF.

The chain is built from TRBV12-3 or TRBV12-4 and TRBJ2-1; TCRdb designates TRBD1, a call that cannot be tested without DNA. This CDR3 comprises 13 residues. The CDR3 loop reads CASSLFWGLEQFF.

The chain combines TRBV5-1 with TRBJ2-1; the TCRdb D gene call, TRBD1, has no DNA to confirm it. Germline V gene sequence: CDR1 SGHRS, CDR2 YFSETQ. CDR3 size: 15 residues. The CDR3 is CASSPGQGQYNEQFF. Combining the CDR3 with reference TRBV5-1 and TRBJ2-1 gives the whole variable domain KAGVTQTPRYLIKTRGQQVTLSCSPISGHRSVSWYQQTPGQGLQFLFEYFSETQRNKGNFPGRFSGRQFSNSRSEMNVSTLELGDSALYLCASSPGQGQYNEQFFGPGTRLTVL.

The chain recombines TRBV4-2 with TRBJ1-1. The germline V gene encodes CDR1 LGHNA and CDR2 YNFKEQ. This CDR3 is 14 amino acids long. CDR3 loop: CASSQDPENTEAFF.

The CDR3 loop is CSAGTAQGTDTQYF. This rearrangement joins TRBV20-1 to TRBJ2-3; TCRdb proposes TRBD1, but this gene call is untestable without DNA. This CDR3 is built from 14 residues. CDR1 is DFQATT, CDR2 SNEGSKA, per germline (reference sequence).

The CDR3 here is CASSLLAGGTIGEQYF. V and J are TRBV28 and TRBJ2-7; TCRdb selects TRBD2, and the lack of DNA leaves this call unchecked. Germline CDR1 is MDHEN and CDR2 is SYDVKM. The CDR3 is 16 residues long.

The V call is TRBV5-6, the J call TRBJ2-1; TCRdb indicates TRBD2, and absent DNA this call remains unverified. Per germline, CDR1 SGHDT and CDR2 YYEEEE. The CDR3 is 16 amino acids. CDR3 region: CASSLGFRGGYNEQFF.

The genes are TRBV30 and TRBJ1-1. The V gene's germline CDR1 is GTSNPN and CDR2 SVGIG (reference sequence). The length of the CDR3 is 14 residues. CDR3 amino acids: CAWSVSTRVTEAFF.

The chain has TRBV12-3 or TRBV12-4 and TRBJ2-2; the D call from TCRdb, TRBD1, cannot be confirmed without DNA. The CDR3 spans 14 residues. CDR3 loop: CASSLWQGTGELFF.

This chain uses TRBV6-5 with TRBJ2-3; TCRdb's assignment of TRBD1 cannot be checked, as there is no DNA. CDR3 size: 14 residues. Germline CDR1 is MNHEY and CDR2 is SVGAGI. This CDR3 reads CASSYFGTTDTQYF.

The chain carries TRBV20-1 and TRBJ1-1; TCRdb lists TRBD1, though no DNA is available to test this call. Per germline, CDR1 DFQATT and CDR2 SNEGSKA (reference sequence). The CDR3 extends over 17 amino acids. The CDR3 reads CSARESRDLSLNTEAFF.

The rearrangement joins TRBV15 to TRBJ2-6; TCRdb calls TRBD2, which cannot be checked without DNA. CDR1 and CDR2 from the germline V gene are LNHNV and YYDKDF (reference sequence). This CDR3 contains 18 residues. CDR3: CATAWRYPPPSGANVLTF.

The CDR3 is CASSAGVWEEQYF. The chain combines TRBV9 with TRBJ2-7; there is no DNA to check the TCRdb D call of TRBD2. This CDR3 spans 13 amino acids. Germline loops: CDR1 SGDLS, CDR2 YYNGEE.

This sequence joins TRBV4-3 and TRBJ2-1; TCRdb gives TRBD1 as the D gene, but with no DNA this cannot be confirmed. CDR1 is LGHNA, CDR2 YSLEER, per germline. The CDR3 loop spans 15 amino acids. This chain's CDR3 is CASSQPGQSRNEQFF.

The chain employs TRBV7-2 and TRBJ1-1. CDR1 is SGHTA, CDR2 FQGNSA, per germline. CDR3 length: 14 residues. The CDR3 is CASSLVWKTTEAFF. Complete variable domain (other parts from reference TRBV7-2 and TRBJ1-1): GAGVSQSPSNKVTEKGKDVELRCDPISGHTALYWYRQSLGQGLEFLIYFQGNSAPDKSGLPSDRFSAERTGGSVSTLTIQRTQQEDSAVYLCASSLVWKTTEAFFGQGTRLTVV.

The gene calls are TRBV7-9 and TRBJ2-5; without DNA, the TCRdb call of TRBD1 cannot be checked. The CDR3 loop spans 15 amino acids. Germline lookup yields CDR1 SEHNR and CDR2 FQNEAQ (reference sequence). The CDR3 sequence is CASSLVDPLPETQYF.

The chain employs TRBV7-2 and TRBJ2-3; the TCRdb call, TRBD2, lacks DNA for checking. Germline CDR1 and CDR2: SGHTA and FQGNSA. The CDR3 is 16 residues long. The CDR3 region is CASSLVVASGGDTQYF. Together with reference TRBV7-2 and TRBJ2-3, the CDR3 gives the full variable domain: GAGVSQSPSNKVTEKGKDVELRCDPISGHTALYWYRQSLGQGLEFLIYFQGNSAPDKSGLPSDRFSAERTGGSVSTLTIQRTQQEDSAVYLCASSLVVASGGDTQYFGPGTRLTVL.

The chain recombines TRBV6-1 with TRBJ2-6. Germline V CDR1 and CDR2: MNHNS, SASEGT. The CDR3 spans 17 residues. This CDR3 reads CASHRLTYNSGANVLTF.

The gene calls are TRBV20-1 and TRBJ2-7; without DNA, the TCRdb call of TRBD2 cannot be checked. The CDR3 totals 12 residues. Germline V CDR1 and CDR2: DFQATT, SNEGSKA (reference sequence). This CDR3 reads CSARTSEITQYF.

The CDR3 here is CASSQMAGGGGELFF. The chain couples TRBV4-1 to TRBJ2-2; checking the TCRdb D call of TRBD1 is not possible without DNA. The CDR3 length is 15 residues. Germline values: CDR1 MGHRA, CDR2 YSYEKL.

The chain is built from TRBV10-3 and TRBJ1-4; the D gene TCRdb calls, TRBD1, cannot be checked with no DNA. The germline V gene encodes CDR1 ENHRY and CDR2 SYGVKD. This CDR3 is 15 amino acids long. CDR3 protein: CAISESAGGGEKLFF.

This chain uses TRBV15 with TRBJ2-1; the TCRdb call, TRBD2, lacks DNA for checking. CDR3 size: 19 residues. The V gene's germline CDR1 is LNHNV and CDR2 YYDKDF (reference sequence). The CDR3 region is CATSGPGTSGGSSYNEQFF.

The genes are TRBV2 and TRBJ2-1; TCRdb names TRBD1, which stays unverified in the absence of DNA. The germline gives CDR1 SNHLY, CDR2 FYNNEI. The CDR3 loop spans 14 amino acids. CDR3 residues: CASSGRGGNNEQFF.

The chain couples TRBV20-1 to TRBJ1-4. CDR1 and CDR2 (germline): DFQATT, SNEGSKA (reference sequence). The CDR3 is made up of 14 amino acids. The CDR3 protein is CSASRGQGGEKLFF.